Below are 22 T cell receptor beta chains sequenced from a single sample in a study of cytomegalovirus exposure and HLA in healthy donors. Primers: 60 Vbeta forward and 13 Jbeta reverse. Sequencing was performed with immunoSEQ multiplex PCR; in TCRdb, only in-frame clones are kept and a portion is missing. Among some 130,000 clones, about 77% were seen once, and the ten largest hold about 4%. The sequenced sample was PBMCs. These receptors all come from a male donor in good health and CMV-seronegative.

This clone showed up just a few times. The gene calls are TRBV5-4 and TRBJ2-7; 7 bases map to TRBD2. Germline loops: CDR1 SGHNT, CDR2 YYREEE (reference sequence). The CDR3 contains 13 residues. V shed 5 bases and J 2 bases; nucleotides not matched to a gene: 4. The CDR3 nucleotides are TGTGCCAGCAGACCTAGCGGTACCTACGAGCAGTACTTC. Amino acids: CASRPSGTYEQYF.

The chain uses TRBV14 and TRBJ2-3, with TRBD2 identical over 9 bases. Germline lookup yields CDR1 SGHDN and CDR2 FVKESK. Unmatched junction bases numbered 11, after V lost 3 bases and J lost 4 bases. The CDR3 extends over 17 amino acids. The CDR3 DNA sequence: TGTGCCAGCAGCCAGGACTTGCCGGGACTAGCCCCAGATACGCAGTATTTT. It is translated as CASSQDLPGLAPDTQYF.

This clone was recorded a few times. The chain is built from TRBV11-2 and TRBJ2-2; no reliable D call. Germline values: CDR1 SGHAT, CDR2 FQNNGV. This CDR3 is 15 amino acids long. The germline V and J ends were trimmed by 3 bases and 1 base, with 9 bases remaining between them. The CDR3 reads CASSFGLVNTGELFF. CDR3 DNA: TGTGCCAGCAGCTTCGGCCTAGTGAACACCGGGGAGCTGTTTTTT.

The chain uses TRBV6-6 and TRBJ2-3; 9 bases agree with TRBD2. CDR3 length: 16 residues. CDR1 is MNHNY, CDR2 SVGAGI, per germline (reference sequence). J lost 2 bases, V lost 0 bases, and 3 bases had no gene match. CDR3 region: CASSYSAGGLTDTQYF. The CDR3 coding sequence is TGTGCCAGCAGTTACTCTGCGGGGGGGCTCACAGATACGCAGTATTTT.

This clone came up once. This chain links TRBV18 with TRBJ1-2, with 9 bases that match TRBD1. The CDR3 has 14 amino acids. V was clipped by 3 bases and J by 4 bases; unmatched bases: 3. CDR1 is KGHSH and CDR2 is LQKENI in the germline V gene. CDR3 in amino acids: CASSPGTGTYGYTF. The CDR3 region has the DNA TGTGCCAGCTCACCCGGGACAGGGACCTATGGCTACACCTTC.

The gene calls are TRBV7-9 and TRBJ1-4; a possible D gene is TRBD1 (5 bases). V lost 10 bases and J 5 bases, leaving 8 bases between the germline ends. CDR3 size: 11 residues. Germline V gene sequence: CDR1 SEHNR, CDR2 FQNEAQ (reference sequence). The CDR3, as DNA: TGTGCCAAACAGGAAAATGAAAAACTGTTTTTT. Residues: CAKQENEKLFF.

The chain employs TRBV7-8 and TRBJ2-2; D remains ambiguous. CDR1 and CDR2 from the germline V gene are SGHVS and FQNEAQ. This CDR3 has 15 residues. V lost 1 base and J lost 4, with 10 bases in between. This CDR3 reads CASSLGQPGTGELFF. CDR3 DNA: TGTGCCAGCAGCTTAGGGCAGCCGGGCACCGGGGAGCTGTTTTTT.

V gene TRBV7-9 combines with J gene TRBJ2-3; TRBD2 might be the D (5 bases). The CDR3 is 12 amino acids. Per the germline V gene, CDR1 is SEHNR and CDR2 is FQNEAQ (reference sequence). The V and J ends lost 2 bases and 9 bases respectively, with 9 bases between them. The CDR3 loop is CASSLSRETQYF. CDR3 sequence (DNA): TGTGCCAGCAGCTTAAGTAGGGAGACGCAGTATTTT.

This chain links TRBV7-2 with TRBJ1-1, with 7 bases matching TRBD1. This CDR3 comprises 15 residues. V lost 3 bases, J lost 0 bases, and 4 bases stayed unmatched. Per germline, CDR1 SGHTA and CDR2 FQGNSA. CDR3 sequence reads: CASSFSTGMNTEAFF. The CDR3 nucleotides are TGTGCCAGCAGCTTCTCGACAGGGATGAACACTGAAGCTTTCTTT.

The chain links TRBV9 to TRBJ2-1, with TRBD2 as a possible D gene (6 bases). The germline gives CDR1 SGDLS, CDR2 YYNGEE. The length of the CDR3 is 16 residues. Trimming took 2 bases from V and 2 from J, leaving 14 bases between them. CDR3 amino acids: CASSVNSGGTYNEQFF. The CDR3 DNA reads TGTGCCAGCAGCGTGAATAGCGGAGGAACCTACAATGAGCAGTTCTTC.

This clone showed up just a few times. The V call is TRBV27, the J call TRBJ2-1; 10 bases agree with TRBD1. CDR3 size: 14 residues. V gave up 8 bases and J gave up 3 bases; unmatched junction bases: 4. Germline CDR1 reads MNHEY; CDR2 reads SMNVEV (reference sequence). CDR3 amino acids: CASRGQGRYNEQFF. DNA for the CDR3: TGTGCCAGCCGGGGACAGGGGCGCTACAATGAGCAGTTCTTC.

The CDR3 spells CASSPRTGFESSYNSPLHF. The CDR3 region has the DNA TGCGCCAGCAGCCCGAGGACGGGGTTTGAGAGCTCCTATAATTCACCCCTCCACTTT. The chain uses TRBV5-1 and TRBJ1-6; D not resolved. This CDR3 spans 19 amino acids. The V and J ends lost 4 bases and 0 bases respectively, with 20 bases between them. Germline V gene data show CDR1 as SGHRS and CDR2 as YFSETQ. Supplemented by reference TRBV5-1 and TRBJ1-6, the full variable domain reads KAGVTQTPRYLIKTRGQQVTLSCSPISGHRSVSWYQQTPGQGLQFLFEYFSETQRNKGNFPGRFSGRQFSNSRSEMNVSTLELGDSALYLCASSPRTGFESSYNSPLHFGNGTRLTVT.

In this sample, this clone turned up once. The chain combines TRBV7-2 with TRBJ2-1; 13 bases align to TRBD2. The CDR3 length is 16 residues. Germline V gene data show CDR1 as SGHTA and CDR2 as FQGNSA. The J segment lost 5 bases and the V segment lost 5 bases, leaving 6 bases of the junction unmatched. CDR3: CASSHPGLAGNNEQFF. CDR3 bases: TGTGCCAGCAGCCACCCGGGACTAGCGGGGAACAATGAGCAGTTCTTC.

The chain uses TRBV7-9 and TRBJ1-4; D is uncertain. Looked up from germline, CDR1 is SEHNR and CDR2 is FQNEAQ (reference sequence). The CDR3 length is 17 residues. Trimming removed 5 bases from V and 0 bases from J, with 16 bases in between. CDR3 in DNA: TGTGCCAGCAGCAGTCCCCGGACTGAGCCAACTAATGAAAAACTGTTTTTT. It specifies CASSSPRTEPTNEKLFF. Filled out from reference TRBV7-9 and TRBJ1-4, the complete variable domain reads DTGVSQNPRHKITKRGQNVTFRCDPISEHNRLYWYRQTLGQGPEFLTYFQNEAQLEKSRLLSDRFSAERPKGSFSTLEIQRTEQGDSAMYLCASSSPRTEPTNEKLFFGSGTQLSVL.

In nucleotides, the CDR3 is TGTGCCAGCAGTGAAGCGCTGAGACTAGCGTATTACGAGCAGTACTTC. Translating it yields CASSEALRLAYYEQYF. The chain couples TRBV2 to TRBJ2-7; 8 positions agree with TRBD2. Germline assignment: CDR1 SNHLY and CDR2 FYNNEI. The V segment lost 0 bases and the J segment 4 bases; nucleotides outside the gene matches: 8. CDR3 size: 16 residues.

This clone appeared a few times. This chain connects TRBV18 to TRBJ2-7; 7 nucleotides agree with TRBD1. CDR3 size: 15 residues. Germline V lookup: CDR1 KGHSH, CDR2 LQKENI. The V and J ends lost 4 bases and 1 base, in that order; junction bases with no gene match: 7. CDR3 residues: CASSLQGKSSYEQYF. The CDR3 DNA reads TGTGCCAGCTCACTACAGGGGAAGAGTTCCTACGAGCAGTACTTC.

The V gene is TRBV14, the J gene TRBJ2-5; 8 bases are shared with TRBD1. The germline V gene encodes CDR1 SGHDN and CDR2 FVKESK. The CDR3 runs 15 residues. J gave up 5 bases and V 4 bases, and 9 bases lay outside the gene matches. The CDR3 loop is CASSPLDRVGETQYF. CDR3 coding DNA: TGTGCCAGCAGCCCCCTGGACAGGGTGGGGGAGACCCAGTACTTC.

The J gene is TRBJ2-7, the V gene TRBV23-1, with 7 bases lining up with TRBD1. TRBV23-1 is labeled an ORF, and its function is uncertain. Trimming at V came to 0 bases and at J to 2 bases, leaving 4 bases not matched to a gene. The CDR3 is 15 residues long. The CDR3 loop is CASSQSPTGPYEQYF. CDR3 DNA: TGCGCCAGCAGTCAATCACCGACAGGGCCCTACGAGCAGTACTTC.

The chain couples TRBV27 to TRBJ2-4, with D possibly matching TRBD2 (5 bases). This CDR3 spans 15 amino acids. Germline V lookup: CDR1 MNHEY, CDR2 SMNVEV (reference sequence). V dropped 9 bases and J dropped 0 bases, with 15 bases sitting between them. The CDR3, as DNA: TGTGCCAGTAAACCTATGGGGAGAGCCAAAAACATTCAGTACTTC. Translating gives CASKPMGRAKNIQYF.

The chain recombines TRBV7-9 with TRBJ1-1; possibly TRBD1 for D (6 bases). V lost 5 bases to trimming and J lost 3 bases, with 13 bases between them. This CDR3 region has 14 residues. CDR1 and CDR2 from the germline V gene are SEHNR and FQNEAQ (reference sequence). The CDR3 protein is CASSPSQGDTEAFF. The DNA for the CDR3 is TGTGCCAGCAGCCCGTCACAGGGTGACACTGAAGCTTTCTTT.

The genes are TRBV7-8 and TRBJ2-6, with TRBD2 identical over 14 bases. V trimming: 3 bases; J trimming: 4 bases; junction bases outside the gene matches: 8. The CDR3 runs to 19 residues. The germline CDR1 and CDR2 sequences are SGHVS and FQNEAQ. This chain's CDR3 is CASSLGRTSGRSGANVLTF. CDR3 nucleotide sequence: TGTGCCAGCAGCTTGGGACGGACTAGCGGGAGGTCGGGGGCCAACGTCCTGACTTTC.

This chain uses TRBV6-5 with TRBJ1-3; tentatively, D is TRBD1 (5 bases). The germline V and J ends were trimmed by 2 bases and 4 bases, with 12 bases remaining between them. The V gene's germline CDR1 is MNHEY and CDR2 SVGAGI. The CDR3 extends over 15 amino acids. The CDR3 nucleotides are TGTGCCAGCAGTTACGTGGCAGGGTTAGGAAACACCATATATTTT. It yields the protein CASSYVAGLGNTIYF.